The clone carrying this TCR beta chain was observed once. This record belongs to a study of blood T cell repertoires in COVID-19. Study information: COVID-19 samples, acute and convalescent, were from the United States, Italy and Spain. T cells, B-cell-depleted T cells, or PBMCs provided the cDNA or gDNA that served as material.

Trimming removed 6 bases from V and 0 bases from J; junction bases left unmatched: 5. This CDR3 has 15 amino acids. The germline gives CDR1 LNHDA, CDR2 SQIVND (reference sequence). Original methodology: The authors estimated nucleated cell counts from reference gene primer amplification. The protocol was immunoSEQ multiplex PCR, while the TCRdb copy is restricted to in-frame clones and leaves out a portion. The V and J calls and clone size are taken from that table; D and trimming were inferred from the DNA. Of roughly 290,000 clones listed, about 91% are singletons. The receptor's source is a woman aged 55-75 years with acute or convalescent COVID-19. The chain links TRBV19 to TRBJ1-3, with 7 bases matching TRBD1. The specimen was peripheral blood. For the CDR3, the DNA is TGTGCCAGTAGCATGGGACAGATCTCTGGAAACACCATATATTTT. Encoded protein: CASSMGQISGNTIYF. Drawing the rest from reference TRBV19 and TRBJ1-3, the complete variable domain is DGGITQSPKYLFRKEGQNVTLSCEQNLNHDAMYWYRQDPGQGLRLIYYSQIVNDFQKGDIAEGYSVSREKKESFPLTVTSAQKNPTAFYLCASSMGQISGNTIYFGEGSWLTVV.